This T cell receptor beta chain is drawn from a study of blood T cell repertoires in COVID-19. In the study overall: There were acute and convalescent COVID-19 samples, and they came from the United States, Italy and Spain. PBMCs, B-cell-depleted T cells, or T cells provided the cDNA or gDNA that made up the material.

Assay used: immunoSEQ multiplex PCR; TCRdb lists only in-frame clones, some missing. This sample has 80,000 to 100,000 clones; 86% occur once, and the top ten carry roughly 13%. Germline CDR1 MNHNY, CDR2 SVGAGI (reference sequence). With 0 bases removed from V and 0 bases from J, the gap between germline ends came to 8 bases. The CDR3 is made up of 15 amino acids. Sequencing was performed on peripheral blood. This sequence was found in an older woman in a cohort sampled during active or convalescent COVID-19. The V call is TRBV6-6, the J call TRBJ1-1; D remains unclear. CDR3 region: CASSYSRELNTEAFF. The CDR3 DNA reads TGTGCCAGCAGTTACTCGCGTGAGCTGAACACTGAAGCTTTCTTT.